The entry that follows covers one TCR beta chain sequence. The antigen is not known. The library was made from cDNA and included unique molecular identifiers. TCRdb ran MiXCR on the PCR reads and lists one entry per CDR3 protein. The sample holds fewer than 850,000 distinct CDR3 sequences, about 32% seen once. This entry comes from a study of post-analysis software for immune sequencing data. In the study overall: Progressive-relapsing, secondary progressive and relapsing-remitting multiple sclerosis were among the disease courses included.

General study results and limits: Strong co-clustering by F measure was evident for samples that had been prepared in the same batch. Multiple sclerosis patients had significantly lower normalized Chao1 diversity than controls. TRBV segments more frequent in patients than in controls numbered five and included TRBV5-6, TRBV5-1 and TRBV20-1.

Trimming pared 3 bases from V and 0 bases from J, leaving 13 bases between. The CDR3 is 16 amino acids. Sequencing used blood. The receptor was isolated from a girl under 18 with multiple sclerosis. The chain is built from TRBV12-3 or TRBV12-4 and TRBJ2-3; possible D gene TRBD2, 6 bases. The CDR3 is CASSFLAGSSTDTQYF. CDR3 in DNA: TGTGCCAGCAGTTTTTTGGCGGGATCTAGCACAGATACGCAGTATTTT.